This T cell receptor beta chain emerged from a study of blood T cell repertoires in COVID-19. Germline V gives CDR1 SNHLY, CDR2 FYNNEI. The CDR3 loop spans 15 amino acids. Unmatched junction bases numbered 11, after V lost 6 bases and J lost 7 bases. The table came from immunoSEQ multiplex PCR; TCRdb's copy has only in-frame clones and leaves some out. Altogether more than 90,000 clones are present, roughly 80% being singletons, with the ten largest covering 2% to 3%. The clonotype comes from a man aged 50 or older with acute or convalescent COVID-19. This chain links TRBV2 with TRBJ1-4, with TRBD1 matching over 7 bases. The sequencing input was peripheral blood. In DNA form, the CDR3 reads TGTGCCAGCAGAGCCCGACAGGGAAGTTCTGAAAAACTGTTTTTT. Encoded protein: CASRARQGSSEKLFF. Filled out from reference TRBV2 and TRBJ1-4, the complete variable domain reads EPEVTQTPSHQVTQMGQEVILRCVPISNHLYFYWYRQILGQKVEFLVSFYNNEISEKSEIFDDQFSVERPDGSNFTLKIRSTKLEDSAMYFCASRARQGSSEKLFFGSGTQLSVL.